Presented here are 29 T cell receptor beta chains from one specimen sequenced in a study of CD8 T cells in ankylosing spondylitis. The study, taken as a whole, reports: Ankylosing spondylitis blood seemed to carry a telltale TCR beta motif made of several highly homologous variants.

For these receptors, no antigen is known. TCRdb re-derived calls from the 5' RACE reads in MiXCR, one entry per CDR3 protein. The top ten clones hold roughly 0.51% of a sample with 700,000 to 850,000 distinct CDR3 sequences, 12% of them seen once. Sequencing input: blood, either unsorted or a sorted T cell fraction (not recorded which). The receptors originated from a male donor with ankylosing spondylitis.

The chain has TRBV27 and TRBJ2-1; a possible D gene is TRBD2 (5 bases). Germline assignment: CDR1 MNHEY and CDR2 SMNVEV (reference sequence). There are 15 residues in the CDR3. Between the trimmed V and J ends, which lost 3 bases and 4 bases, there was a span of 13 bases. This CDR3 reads CASSFEGPKYNEQFF. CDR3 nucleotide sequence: TGTGCCAGCAGTTTCGAGGGCCCCAAGTACAATGAGCAGTTCTTC.

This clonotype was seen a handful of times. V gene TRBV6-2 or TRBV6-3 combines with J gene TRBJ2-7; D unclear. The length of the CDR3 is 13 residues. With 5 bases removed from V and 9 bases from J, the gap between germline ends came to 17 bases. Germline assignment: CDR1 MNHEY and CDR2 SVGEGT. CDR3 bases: TGTGCCAGCAGTACCGGAACCTTTCGAGGGCAGTACTTC. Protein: CASSTGTFRGQYF.

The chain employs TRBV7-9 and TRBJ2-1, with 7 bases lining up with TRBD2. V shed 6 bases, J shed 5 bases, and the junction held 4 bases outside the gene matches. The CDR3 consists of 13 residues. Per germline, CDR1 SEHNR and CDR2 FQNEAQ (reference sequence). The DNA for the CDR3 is TGTGCCAGCAGGGACGGGGGGAACAATGAGCAGTTCTTC. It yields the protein CASRDGGNNEQFF.

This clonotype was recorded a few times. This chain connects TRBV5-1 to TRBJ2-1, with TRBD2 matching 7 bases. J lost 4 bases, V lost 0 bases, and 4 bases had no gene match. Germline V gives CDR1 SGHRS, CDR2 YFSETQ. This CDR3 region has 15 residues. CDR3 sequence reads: CASSLDEGGYNEQFF. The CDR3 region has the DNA TGCGCCAGCAGCTTGGATGAGGGAGGGTACAATGAGCAGTTCTTC.

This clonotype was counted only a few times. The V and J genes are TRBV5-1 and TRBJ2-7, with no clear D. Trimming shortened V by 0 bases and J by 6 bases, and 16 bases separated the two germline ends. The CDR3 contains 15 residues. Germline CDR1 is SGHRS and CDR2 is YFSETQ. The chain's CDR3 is CASSLAAKQPPEQYF. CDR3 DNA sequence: TGCGCCAGCAGCTTGGCTGCCAAACAACCTCCCGAGCAGTACTTC.

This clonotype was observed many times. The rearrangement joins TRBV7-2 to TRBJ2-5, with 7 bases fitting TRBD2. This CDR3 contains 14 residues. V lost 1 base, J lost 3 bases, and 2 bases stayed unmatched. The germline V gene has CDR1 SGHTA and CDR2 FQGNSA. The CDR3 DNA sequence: TGTGCCAGCAGCTTAGGTGCGGGGGAAGAGACCCAGTACTTC. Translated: CASSLGAGEETQYF.

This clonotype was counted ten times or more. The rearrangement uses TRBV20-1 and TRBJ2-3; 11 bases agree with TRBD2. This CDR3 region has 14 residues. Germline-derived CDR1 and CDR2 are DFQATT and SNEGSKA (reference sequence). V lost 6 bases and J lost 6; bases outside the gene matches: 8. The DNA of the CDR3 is TGCAGTGCCCCGGGACTAGCGGTGGGGGATACGCAGTATTTT. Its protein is CSAPGLAVGDTQYF.

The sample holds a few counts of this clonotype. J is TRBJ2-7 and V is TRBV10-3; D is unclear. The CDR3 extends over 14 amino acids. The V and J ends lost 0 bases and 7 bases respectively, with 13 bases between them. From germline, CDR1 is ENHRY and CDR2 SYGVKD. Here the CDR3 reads CAISESSILGEQYF. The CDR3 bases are TGTGCCATCAGTGAGTCATCGATTCTGGGAGAGCAGTACTTC.

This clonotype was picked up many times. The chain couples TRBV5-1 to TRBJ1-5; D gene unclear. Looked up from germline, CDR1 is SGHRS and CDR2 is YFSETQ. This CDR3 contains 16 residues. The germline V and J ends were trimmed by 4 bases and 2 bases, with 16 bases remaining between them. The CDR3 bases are TGCGCCAGCAGCCCGGGAGTCTCAGGTCGCAATCAGCCCCAGCATTTT. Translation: CASSPGVSGRNQPQHF.

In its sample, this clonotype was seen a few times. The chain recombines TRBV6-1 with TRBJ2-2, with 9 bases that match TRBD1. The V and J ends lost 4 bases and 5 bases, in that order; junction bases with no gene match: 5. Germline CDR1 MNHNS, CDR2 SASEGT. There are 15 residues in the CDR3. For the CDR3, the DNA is TGTGCCAGCAGTGGACAGGGGGGGAGGACCGGGGAGCTGTTTTTT. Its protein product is CASSGQGGRTGELFF.

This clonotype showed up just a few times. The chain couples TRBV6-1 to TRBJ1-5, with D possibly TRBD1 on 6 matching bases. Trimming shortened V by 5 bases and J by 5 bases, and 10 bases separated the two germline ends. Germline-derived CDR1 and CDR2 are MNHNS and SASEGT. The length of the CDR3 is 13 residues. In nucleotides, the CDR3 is TGTGCCAGCAGTCGAAACAGGGATCAGCCCCAGCATTTT. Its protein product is CASSRNRDQPQHF.

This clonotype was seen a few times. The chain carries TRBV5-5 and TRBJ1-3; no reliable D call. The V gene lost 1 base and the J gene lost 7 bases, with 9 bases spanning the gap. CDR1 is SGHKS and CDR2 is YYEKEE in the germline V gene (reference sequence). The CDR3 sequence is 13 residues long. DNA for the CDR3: TGTGCCAGCAGCTTGATCACGGGGAACACCATATATTTT. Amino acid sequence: CASSLITGNTIYF.

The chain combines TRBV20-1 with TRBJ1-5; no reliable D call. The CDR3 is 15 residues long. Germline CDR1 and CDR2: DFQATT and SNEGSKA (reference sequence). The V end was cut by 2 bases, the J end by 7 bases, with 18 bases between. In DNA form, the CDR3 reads TGCAGTGCTAGATTGCCGACTTTGGTCGGGCAGCCCCAGCATTTT. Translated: CSARLPTLVGQPQHF.

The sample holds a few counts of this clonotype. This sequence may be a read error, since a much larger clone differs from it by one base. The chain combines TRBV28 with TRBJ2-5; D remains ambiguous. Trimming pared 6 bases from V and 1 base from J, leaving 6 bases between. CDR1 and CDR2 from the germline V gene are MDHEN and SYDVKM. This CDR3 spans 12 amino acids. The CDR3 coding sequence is TGTGCCAGCAGGGGCAGCCAAGAGACCCAGTACTTC. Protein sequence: CASRGSQETQYF.

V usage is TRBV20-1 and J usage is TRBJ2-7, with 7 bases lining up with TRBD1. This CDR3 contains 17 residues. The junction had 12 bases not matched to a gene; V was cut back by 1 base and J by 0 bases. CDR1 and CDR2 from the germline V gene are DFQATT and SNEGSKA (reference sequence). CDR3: CSARGISTGQYSYEQYF. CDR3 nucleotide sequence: TGCAGTGCTAGAGGAATTTCTACGGGACAGTACTCCTACGAGCAGTACTTC.

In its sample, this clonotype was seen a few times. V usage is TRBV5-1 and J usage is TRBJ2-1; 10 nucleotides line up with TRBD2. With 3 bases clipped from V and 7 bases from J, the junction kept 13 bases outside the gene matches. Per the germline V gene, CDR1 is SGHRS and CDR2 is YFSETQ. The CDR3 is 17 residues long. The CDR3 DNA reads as TGCGCCAGCAGCTCAGGGACTAGCGCCTTGCTGAGGAATGAGCAGTTCTTC. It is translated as CASSSGTSALLRNEQFF.

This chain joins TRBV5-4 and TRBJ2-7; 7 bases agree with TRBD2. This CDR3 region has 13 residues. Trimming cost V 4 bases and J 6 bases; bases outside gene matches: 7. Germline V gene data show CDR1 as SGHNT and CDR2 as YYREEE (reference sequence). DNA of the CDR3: TGTGCCAGCAGCCACGGACTAGAAGGCGAGCAGTACTTC. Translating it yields CASSHGLEGEQYF.

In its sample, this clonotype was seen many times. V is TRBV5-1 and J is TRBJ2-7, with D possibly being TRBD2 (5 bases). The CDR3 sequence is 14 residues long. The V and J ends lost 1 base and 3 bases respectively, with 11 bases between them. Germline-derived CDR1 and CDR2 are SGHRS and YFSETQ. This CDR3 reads CASSLSGLFYEQYF. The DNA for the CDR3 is TGCGCCAGCAGCTTGTCCGGACTGTTCTACGAGCAGTACTTC.

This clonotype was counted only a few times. CDR3 nucleotides: TGCGCCAGCAGCTTGGTCCGGGACACGGATGGCTACACCTTC. Protein: CASSLVRDTDGYTF. The genes are TRBV5-1 and TRBJ1-2; possible D gene TRBD1, 6 bases. The germline CDR1 and CDR2 sequences are SGHRS and YFSETQ. Deletions cut 0 bases from V and 6 bases from J, with 12 bases between. This CDR3 region has 14 residues.

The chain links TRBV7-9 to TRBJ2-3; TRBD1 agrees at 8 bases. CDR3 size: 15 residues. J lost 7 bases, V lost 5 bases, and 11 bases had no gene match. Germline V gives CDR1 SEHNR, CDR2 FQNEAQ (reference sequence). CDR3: CASSPGTGDPHTQYF. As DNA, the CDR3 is TGTGCCAGCAGCCCCGGGACAGGTGATCCCCATACGCAGTATTTT. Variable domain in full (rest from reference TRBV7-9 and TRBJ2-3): DTGVSQNPRHKITKRGQNVTFRCDPISEHNRLYWYRQTLGQGPEFLTYFQNEAQLEKSRLLSDRFSAERPKGSFSTLEIQRTEQGDSAMYLCASSPGTGDPHTQYFGPGTRLTVL.

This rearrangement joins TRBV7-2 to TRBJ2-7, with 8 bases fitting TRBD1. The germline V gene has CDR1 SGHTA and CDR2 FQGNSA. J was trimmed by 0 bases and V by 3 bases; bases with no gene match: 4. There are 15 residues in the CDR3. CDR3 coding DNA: TGTGCCAGCAGCTTGGGACAGGCCCTCTCCTACGAGCAGTACTTC. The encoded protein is CASSLGQALSYEQYF.

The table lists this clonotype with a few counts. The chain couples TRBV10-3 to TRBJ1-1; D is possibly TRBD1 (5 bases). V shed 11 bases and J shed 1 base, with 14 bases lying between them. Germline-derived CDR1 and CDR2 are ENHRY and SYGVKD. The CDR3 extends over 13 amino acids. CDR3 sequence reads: CACQGGRNTEAFF. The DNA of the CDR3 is TGTGCCTGCCAGGGAGGTAGGAACACTGAAGCTTTCTTT.

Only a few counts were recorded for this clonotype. The CDR3: CAWSVGVGGERQPQHF. In DNA, the CDR3 is TGTGCCTGGAGTGTGGGGGTGGGGGGGGAAAGGCAGCCCCAGCATTTT. V and J are TRBV30 and TRBJ1-5, with TRBD1 as a possible D gene (5 bases). This CDR3 is 16 amino acids long. Between the trimmed V and J ends, which lost 0 bases and 7 bases, there was a span of 19 bases. The germline V gene encodes CDR1 GTSNPN and CDR2 SVGIG (reference sequence).

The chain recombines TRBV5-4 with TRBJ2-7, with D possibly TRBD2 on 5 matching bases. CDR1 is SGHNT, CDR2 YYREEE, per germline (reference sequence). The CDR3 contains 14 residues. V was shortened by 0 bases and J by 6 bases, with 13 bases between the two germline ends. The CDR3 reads CASSLGTQRAEQYF. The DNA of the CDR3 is TGTGCCAGCAGCTTGGGGACTCAAAGGGCCGAGCAGTACTTC.

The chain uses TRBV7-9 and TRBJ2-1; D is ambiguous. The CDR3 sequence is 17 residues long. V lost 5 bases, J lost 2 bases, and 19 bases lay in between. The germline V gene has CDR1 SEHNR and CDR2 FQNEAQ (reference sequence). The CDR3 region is CASSIGQSTGTYNEQFF. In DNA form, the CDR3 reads TGTGCCAGCAGCATTGGGCAGTCCACCGGAACCTACAATGAGCAGTTCTTC.

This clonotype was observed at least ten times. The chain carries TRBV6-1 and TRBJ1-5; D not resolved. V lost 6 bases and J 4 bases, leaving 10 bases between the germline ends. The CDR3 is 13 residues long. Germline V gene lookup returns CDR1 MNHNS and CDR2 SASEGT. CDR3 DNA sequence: TGTGCCAGCAGACTCCAGAAAAATCAGCCCCAGCATTTT. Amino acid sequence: CASRLQKNQPQHF.

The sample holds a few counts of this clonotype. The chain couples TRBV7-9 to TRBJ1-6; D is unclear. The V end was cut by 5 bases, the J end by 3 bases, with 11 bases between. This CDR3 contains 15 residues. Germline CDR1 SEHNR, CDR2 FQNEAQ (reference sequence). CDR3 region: CASSRTPFYNSPLHF. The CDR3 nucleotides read TGTGCCAGCAGCAGGACCCCGTTCTATAATTCACCCCTCCACTTT.

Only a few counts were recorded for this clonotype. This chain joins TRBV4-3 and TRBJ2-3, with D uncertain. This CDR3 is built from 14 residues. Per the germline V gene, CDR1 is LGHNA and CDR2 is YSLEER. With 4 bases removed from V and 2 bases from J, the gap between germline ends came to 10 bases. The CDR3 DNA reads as TGCGCCAGCAGCCCAGGCGGCCTCACAGATACGCAGTATTTT. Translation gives CASSPGGLTDTQYF.

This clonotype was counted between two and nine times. In DNA, the CDR3 is TGTGCCACCAGCAGAAGCCGGGACAGCGCGAACACCGGGGAGCTGTTTTTT. Amino acid sequence: CATSRSRDSANTGELFF. The chain carries TRBV15 and TRBJ2-2; 7 bases match TRBD1. The V segment lost 2 bases and the J segment 0 bases; nucleotides outside the gene matches: 6. The CDR3 has 17 amino acids. Germline loops: CDR1 LNHNV, CDR2 YYDKDF (reference sequence).